This passage covers 14 T cell receptor beta chains from one sample sequenced in a study of blood T cell repertoires in COVID-19. Produced via immunoSEQ multiplex PCR; TCRdb's table is partial and in-frame only. The sample lists tens of thousands of clones, approximately 80% occurring once. What was sequenced was peripheral blood. The origin of the receptors is a man between 65 and 80 years old with COVID-19, enrolled during active disease.

For the CDR3, the DNA is TGCGCCAGCAGCGTGGGACAGGGCTATGGCTACACCTTC. This sequence encodes CASSVGQGYGYTF. J is TRBJ1-2 and V is TRBV5-1, with 9 bases lining up with TRBD1. Germline CDR1 and CDR2: SGHRS and YFSETQ. This CDR3 has 13 residues. J gave up 4 bases and V 4 bases, and 2 bases lay outside the gene matches.

The rearrangement uses TRBV7-2 and TRBJ2-1; tentative D call: TRBD2 (6 bases). CDR3 length: 15 amino acids. Per germline, CDR1 SGHTA and CDR2 FQGNSA. V was pared by 2 bases and J by 7 bases, with 15 bases between. CDR3 loop: CASSLSPGVGNEQFF. The CDR3 DNA reads TGTGCCAGCAGCTTATCCCCGGGAGTGGGAAATGAGCAGTTCTTC.

The V call is TRBV7-8, the J call TRBJ1-6; tentatively, D is TRBD1 (5 bases). The V gene's germline CDR1 is SGHVS and CDR2 FQNEAQ. Deletions cut 7 bases from V and 7 bases from J, with 20 bases between. The CDR3 sequence is 16 residues long. As DNA, the CDR3 is TGTGCCAGCACGCTCTCGCGTGGGACTCGAAATTCACCCCTCCACTTT. Translation: CASTLSRGTRNSPLHF.

In this sample, this clone turned up a few times. This sequence joins TRBV5-1 and TRBJ2-1; D may be TRBD1 (6 bases). The CDR3 is 12 residues long. V was clipped by 4 bases and J by 9 bases, with 11 bases between them. The germline gives CDR1 SGHRS, CDR2 YFSETQ. The chain's CDR3 is CASSDTGTEQFF. CDR3 bases: TGCGCCAGCAGCGATACAGGGACTGAGCAGTTCTTC.

The chain is built from TRBV27 and TRBJ2-2; 14 bases align to TRBD2. V trimming: 5 bases; J trimming: 2 bases; junction bases outside the gene matches: 19. Germline-derived CDR1 and CDR2 are MNHEY and SMNVEV (reference sequence). The CDR3 consists of 22 residues. The CDR3: CASSPNTGLGLAGALNTGELFF. CDR3 nucleotides: TGTGCCAGCAGTCCAAACACCGGGTTGGGACTAGCGGGAGCCCTAAACACCGGGGAGCTGTTTTTT.

The genes are TRBV12-3 or TRBV12-4 and TRBJ1-3, with D hard to call. V was trimmed by 4 bases and J by 4 bases, leaving 8 bases between them. This CDR3 is built from 13 residues. CDR3 in DNA: TGTGCCAGCAGTTCGGGCGGGGGAAACACCATATATTTT. Amino acids: CASSSGGGNTIYF.

This clone came up a few times. V is TRBV15 and J is TRBJ2-1; 8 nucleotides match TRBD1. The ends lost 10 bases at V and 9 bases at J; junction bases unmatched: 17. This CDR3 comprises 15 residues. The germline V gene has CDR1 LNHNV and CDR2 YYDKDF (reference sequence). The CDR3 loop is CAITTGEAVRTEQFF. CDR3 nucleotides: TGTGCCATCACGACAGGGGAGGCTGTTCGAACTGAGCAGTTCTTC.

The gene calls are TRBV7-2 and TRBJ2-7; 9 bases agree with TRBD1. Trimming cost V 3 bases and J 4 bases; bases outside gene matches: 10. CDR3 length equals 16 residues. Germline V gene lookup returns CDR1 SGHTA and CDR2 FQGNSA. The CDR3 loop reads CASSFKVQGAGYEQYF. Here the CDR3 DNA reads TGTGCCAGCAGCTTTAAAGTACAGGGGGCGGGTTACGAGCAGTACTTC.

The chain has TRBV7-2 and TRBJ2-3; 11 bases map to TRBD2. This CDR3 spans 15 amino acids. The V gene's germline CDR1 is SGHTA and CDR2 FQGNSA. The V gene end was trimmed by 4 bases and the J gene end by 7 bases; junction bases not matched to a gene: 7. The DNA of the CDR3 is TGTGCCAGCAGCTCCGTTAGCGGGAGGGCGTATACGCAGTATTTT. It encodes CASSSVSGRAYTQYF.

This sequence joins TRBV3-1 (or the pseudogene TRBV3-2) and TRBJ1-5; tentatively, D is TRBD1 (5 bases). Trimming removed 5 bases from V and 7 bases from J, with 15 bases in between. The CDR3 loop spans 14 amino acids. The germline CDR1 and CDR2 sequences are LGHDT and YNNKEL (reference sequence). The CDR3 sequence is CASSWEGPNQPQHF. In DNA form, the CDR3 reads TGTGCCAGCAGCTGGGAGGGGCCCAACCAGCCCCAGCATTTT.

The chain joins TRBV7-2 to TRBJ1-5; D is undetermined. Trimming pared 5 bases from V and 9 bases from J, leaving 11 bases between. In germline, CDR1 is SGHTA, CDR2 FQGNSA. This CDR3 has 12 amino acids. For the CDR3, the DNA is TGTGCCAGCAGCCCCACTGGTACGCCCCAGCATTTT. Its protein product is CASSPTGTPQHF.

This chain links TRBV11-2 with TRBJ1-1, with a possible D match to TRBD1 (6 bases). CDR3 size: 15 residues. CDR1 SGHAT and CDR2 FQNNGV come from the germline V gene. V was shortened by 5 bases and J by 5 bases, with 18 bases between the two germline ends. The CDR3 sequence is CASSPLGGPKTEAFF. Written as DNA, the CDR3 is TGTGCCAGCAGCCCCTTAGGGGGTCCGAAGACTGAAGCTTTCTTT.

This clone was seen a handful of times. J is TRBJ1-4 and V is TRBV7-6; TRBD1 aligns across 7 bases. Trimming removed 7 bases from V and 7 bases from J; junction bases left unmatched: 9. The CDR3 covers 14 residues. The germline gives CDR1 SGHVS, CDR2 FNYEAQ. Written as DNA, the CDR3 is TGTGCCAGCAAGGAGACAGGGAGGTCTGAAAAACTGTTTTTT. This sequence encodes CASKETGRSEKLFF.

The chain links TRBV5-1 to TRBJ2-7; the match to TRBD2 covers 7 bases. Trimming took 0 bases from V and 2 from J; bases not matched to a gene: 8. This CDR3 contains 16 residues. Germline V gene sequence: CDR1 SGHRS, CDR2 YFSETQ. CDR3 amino acids: CASSLALPGLAYEQYF. DNA of the CDR3: TGCGCCAGCAGCTTGGCCCTTCCCGGACTAGCCTACGAGCAGTACTTC. Using reference TRBV5-1 and TRBJ2-7 for the parts outside the CDR3, the full variable domain is KAGVTQTPRYLIKTRGQQVTLSCSPISGHRSVSWYQQTPGQGLQFLFEYFSETQRNKGNFPGRFSGRQFSNSRSEMNVSTLELGDSALYLCASSLALPGLAYEQYFGPGTRLTVT.